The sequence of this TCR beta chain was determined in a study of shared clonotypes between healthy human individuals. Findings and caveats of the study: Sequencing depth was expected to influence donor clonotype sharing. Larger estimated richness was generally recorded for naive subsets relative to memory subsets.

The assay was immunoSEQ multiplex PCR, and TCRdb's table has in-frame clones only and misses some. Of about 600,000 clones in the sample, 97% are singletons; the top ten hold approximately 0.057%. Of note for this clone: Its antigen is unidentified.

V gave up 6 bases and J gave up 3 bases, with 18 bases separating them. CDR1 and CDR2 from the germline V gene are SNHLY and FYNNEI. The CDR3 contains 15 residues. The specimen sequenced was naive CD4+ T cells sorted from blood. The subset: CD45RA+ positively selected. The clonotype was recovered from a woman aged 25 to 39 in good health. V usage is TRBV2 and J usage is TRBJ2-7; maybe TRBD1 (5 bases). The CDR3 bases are TGTGCCAGCAGAGGGGCAGGGCTCCCCTACTACGAGCAGTACTTC. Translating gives CASRGAGLPYYEQYF.